The present T cell receptor (beta chain) was sequenced within a study of cytomegalovirus exposure and HLA in healthy donors. Profiled with immunoSEQ multiplex PCR; TCRdb holds only in-frame clones, not every one. The data hold 65,000 to 80,000 clones, with around 94% observed a single time. The CDR3 has 13 residues. Trimming removed 6 bases at V and 3 bases at J, with 9 bases between. Germline CDR1 is MNHNY and CDR2 is SVGAGI (reference sequence). Sequenced sample: PBMCs. This clonotype was obtained from a woman under 30 in good health and CMV-seropositive. The V and J genes are TRBV6-6 and TRBJ1-5; TRBD1 might be the D (5 bases). The CDR3 protein is CASRDTPNQPQHF. The CDR3 DNA follows: TGTGCCAGCAGGGACACTCCCAATCAGCCCCAGCATTTT.